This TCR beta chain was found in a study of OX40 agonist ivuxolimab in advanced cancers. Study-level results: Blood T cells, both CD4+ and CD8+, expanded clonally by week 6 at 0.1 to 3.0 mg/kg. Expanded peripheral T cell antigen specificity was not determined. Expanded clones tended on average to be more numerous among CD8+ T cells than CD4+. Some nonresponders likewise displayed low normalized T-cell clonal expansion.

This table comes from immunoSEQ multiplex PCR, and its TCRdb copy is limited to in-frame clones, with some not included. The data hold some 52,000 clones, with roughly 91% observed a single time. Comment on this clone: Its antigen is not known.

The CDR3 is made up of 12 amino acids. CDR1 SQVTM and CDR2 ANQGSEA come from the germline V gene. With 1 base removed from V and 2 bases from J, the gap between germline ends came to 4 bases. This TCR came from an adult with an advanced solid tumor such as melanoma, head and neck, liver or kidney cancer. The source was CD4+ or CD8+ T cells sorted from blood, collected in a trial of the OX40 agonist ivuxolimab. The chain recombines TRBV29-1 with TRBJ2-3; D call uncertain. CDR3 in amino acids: CSVEVITDTQYF. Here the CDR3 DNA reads TGCAGCGTTGAAGTTATCACAGATACGCAGTATTTT.